Presented here are 20 T cell receptor beta chains from one specimen sequenced in a study of cytomegalovirus exposure and HLA in healthy donors. PCR amplification relied on 60 Vbeta primers (plus 13 Jbeta primers). Clones were read by immunoSEQ multiplex PCR, and TCRdb kept only the in-frame ones, dropping some. Among about 120,000 clones listed, about 70% were seen once. The sample was PBMCs. Source of these receptors: a woman aged 40 to 55 in good health and CMV-seropositive.

The V and J genes are TRBV5-1 and TRBJ1-1; D possibly corresponds to TRBD1 (6 bases). The germline V gene encodes CDR1 SGHRS and CDR2 YFSETQ. V lost 5 bases and J 0 bases, leaving 14 bases between the germline ends. This CDR3 is built from 15 residues. The CDR3 protein is CASRPGTQMNTEAFF. CDR3 bases: TGCGCCAGCAGACCCGGGACACAAATGAACACTGAAGCTTTCTTT.

The chain uses TRBV5-1 and TRBJ1-4; 8 bases are shared with TRBD1. Per the germline V gene, CDR1 is SGHRS and CDR2 is YFSETQ. The CDR3 is made up of 13 amino acids. V dropped 9 bases and J dropped 4; count of bases not matched to a gene: 5. CDR3 DNA sequence: TGCGCCATGGGACAGGTCAATAATGAAAAACTGTTTTTT. Its protein product is CAMGQVNNEKLFF.

The rearrangement uses TRBV5-1 and TRBJ2-5; 9 bases match TRBD2. Germline-derived CDR1 and CDR2 are SGHRS and YFSETQ. The J segment lost 2 bases and the V segment lost 0 bases, leaving 11 bases of the junction unmatched. The CDR3 is 18 residues long. The CDR3 reads CASSLASGARQLQETQYF. The CDR3 DNA sequence: TGCGCCAGCAGCTTGGCTAGCGGGGCTCGTCAGTTGCAAGAGACCCAGTACTTC.

The chain links TRBV6-6 to TRBJ2-5; unclear D gene. The J call is in doubt because the DNA end fits TRBJ2-7 better. The CDR3 consists of 13 residues. Looked up from germline, CDR1 is MNHNY and CDR2 is SVGAGI (reference sequence). DNA of the CDR3: TGTGCCAGCAACCCCGTGGGCCCCTACGAGCAGTACTTC. It is translated as CASNPVGPYEQYF.

The genes are TRBV6-5 and TRBJ1-1; perhaps TRBD1 as D (5 bases). The CDR3 contains 14 residues. V was shortened by 5 bases and J by 4 bases, with 14 bases between the two germline ends. CDR1 MNHEY and CDR2 SVGAGI come from the germline V gene. CDR3 residues: CASSPPGGGTEAFF. The CDR3 DNA follows: TGTGCCAGCAGTCCCCCCGGGGGAGGCACTGAAGCTTTCTTT.

The chain uses TRBV19 and TRBJ2-1, with 9 bases matching TRBD1. The CDR3 is made up of 16 amino acids. With V trimmed by 5 bases and J by 4 bases, 9 bases remained unmatched. Germline assignment: CDR1 LNHDA and CDR2 SQIVND (reference sequence). Written as DNA, the CDR3 is TGTGCCAGTAGTTCCATCGACAGGGGGATTTACAATGAGCAGTTCTTC. Amino acids: CASSSIDRGIYNEQFF.

This clone was seen only a few times. J is TRBJ1-2 and V is TRBV28; D not resolved. CDR3 length: 11 amino acids. CDR1 and CDR2 (germline): MDHEN, SYDVKM. The V end was cut by 4 bases, the J end by 3 bases, with 3 bases between. The CDR3 protein is CASSSDYGYTF. The CDR3, as DNA: TGTGCCAGCAGTTCCGACTATGGCTACACCTTC.

The chain couples TRBV19 to TRBJ2-7, with a weak D call TRBD1 (5 bases). The germline CDR1 and CDR2 sequences are LNHDA and SQIVND (reference sequence). The CDR3 consists of 13 residues. V was trimmed by 3 bases and J by 3 bases, leaving 9 bases between them. The CDR3 here is CASSIQGSYEQYF. The DNA for the CDR3 is TGTGCCAGTAGTATTCAGGGAAGCTACGAGCAGTACTTC.

This clone has more than one count but fewer than ten. This rearrangement joins TRBV5-1 to TRBJ1-2; tentative D call: TRBD1 (6 bases). With 5 bases removed from V and 5 bases from J, the gap between germline ends came to 13 bases. The CDR3 loop spans 13 amino acids. Germline CDR1 SGHRS, CDR2 YFSETQ. The CDR3 protein is CASRDEGEYGYTF. The CDR3, as DNA: TGCGCCAGCAGGGACGAGGGGGAGTATGGCTACACCTTC.

This clone was picked up one time. The same CDR3 can be traced to other DNA sequences in this sample. The chain couples TRBV11-1 to TRBJ2-2; D perhaps matches TRBD2 (6 bases). The germline gives CDR1 SGHAT, CDR2 FQDESV (reference sequence). This CDR3 spans 17 amino acids. V lost 5 bases and J lost 1, with 17 bases in between. The CDR3 DNA reads as TGTGCCAGCAGCCCGTCCCCTGGGACTGTGAACACCGGGGAGCTGTTTTTT. This gives the protein CASSPSPGTVNTGELFF.

The chain uses TRBV27 and TRBJ1-6, with 8 bases fitting TRBD1. This CDR3 has 15 amino acids. The junction had 6 bases not matched to a gene; V was cut back by 6 bases and J by 5 bases. CDR1 is MNHEY, CDR2 SMNVEV, per germline (reference sequence). The CDR3 region is CASRLGQGNNSPLHF. CDR3 in DNA: TGTGCCAGCAGGCTAGGACAGGGCAATAATTCACCCCTCCACTTT.

This chain connects TRBV21-1 to TRBJ2-7; the table's D call, TRBD1, was not checked against the DNA. TRBV21-1 is a pseudogene segment. The CDR3 consists of 17 residues. CDR3 in DNA: TGTGCCAGCAGCCAAAGGAGTCCAGGGCAAAGGTCCTACGAGCAGTACTTC. Amino acids: CASSQRSPGQRSYEQYF.

This rearrangement joins TRBV29-1 to TRBJ2-1; D remains ambiguous. Germline V gene sequence: CDR1 SQVTM, CDR2 ANQGSEA. V was shortened by 3 bases and J by 4 bases, with 7 bases between the two germline ends. The CDR3 is 12 amino acids. Written as DNA, the CDR3 is TGCAGCGTTGATGGCGGATACAATGAGCAGTTCTTC. It yields the protein CSVDGGYNEQFF.

V and J are TRBV30 and TRBJ2-3; the match to TRBD2 covers 8 bases. In germline, CDR1 is GTSNPN, CDR2 SVGIG (reference sequence). The junction had 11 bases not matched to a gene; V was cut back by 5 bases and J by 7 bases. CDR3 length equals 14 residues. Here the CDR3 reads CAWATAGGFHTQYF. The CDR3 DNA reads as TGTGCCTGGGCTACCGCGGGGGGTTTCCATACGCAGTATTTT.

The chain links TRBV27 to TRBJ1-2; D gene ambiguous. Trimming removed 3 bases from V and 8 bases from J, with 16 bases in between. This CDR3 region has 14 residues. Per germline, CDR1 MNHEY and CDR2 SMNVEV (reference sequence). The CDR3 reads CASSFRAGPNGYTF. DNA for the CDR3: TGTGCCAGCAGTTTTCGTGCGGGCCCGAACGGCTACACCTTC.

The rearrangement joins TRBV18 to TRBJ2-5; weak D call: TRBD1 (5 bases). The J call may be mistaken, given a closer DNA end match to TRBJ2-7. Germline V gene lookup returns CDR1 KGHSH and CDR2 LQKENI. The CDR3 is made up of 14 amino acids. CDR3 coding DNA: TGTGCCAGCTCACCACCGAATCAGGGATACGAGCAGTACTTC. Amino acids: CASSPPNQGYEQYF.

The rearrangement uses TRBV9 and TRBJ2-2; tentative D call: TRBD1 (5 bases). Trimming left V 3 bases short and J 4 bases short, with 7 bases between. CDR1 and CDR2 from the germline V gene are SGDLS and YYNGEE. The CDR3 is 13 residues long. The CDR3 region has the DNA TGTGCCAGCAGCGGCAGGGCCACCGGGGAGCTGTTTTTT. It is translated as CASSGRATGELFF.

This clone was counted a single time. The junction does not match germline at one end; this may be a read error. The chain links TRBV7-8 to TRBJ1-2; perhaps TRBD1 as D (6 bases). The germline gives CDR1 SGHVS, CDR2 FQNEAQ. The CDR3 spans 16 residues. The CDR3 spells CASSVAYRVESGGYTF. CDR3 in DNA: TGTGCCAGCAGCGTAGCTTACAGGGTAGAATCGGGTGGCTACACCTTC. Looking up the rest from reference TRBV7-8 and TRBJ1-2 gives the full variable domain: GAGVSQSPRYKVAKRGQDVALRCDPISGHVSLFWYQQALGQGPEFLTYFQNEAQLDKSGLPSDRFFAERPEGSVSTLKIQRTQQEDSAVYLCASSVAYRVESGGYTFGSGTRLTVV.

This clone has only one observation. The chain joins TRBV13 to TRBJ2-5, with D maybe TRBD1 (5 bases). V was pared by 0 bases and J by 7 bases, with 15 bases between. This CDR3 is built from 15 residues. CDR1 is PRHDT, CDR2 FYEKMQ, per germline (reference sequence). Written as DNA, the CDR3 is TGTGCCAGCAGCTTAGGTGGCCCTAAAAGGGGGACCCAGTACTTC. It translates to CASSLGGPKRGTQYF.

This chain joins TRBV2 and TRBJ1-5, with D unresolved. The germline gives CDR1 SNHLY, CDR2 FYNNEI. V gave up 4 bases and J gave up 3 bases, with 7 bases separating them. The CDR3 runs to 13 residues. Here the CDR3 DNA reads TGTGCCAGCAGTGGGGAGAACAATCAGCCCCAGCATTTT. As protein: CASSGENNQPQHF.